This TCR beta chain was recovered during a study of cytomegalovirus exposure and HLA in healthy donors. For the study at large: Earlier sequencing of 150 million to 200 million T cells yielded 100 million to 120 million unique TCR beta sequences. An early release of data contained about 85 million unique TCRs, which came from HLA-typed donors.

Trimming shortened V by 4 bases and J by 9 bases, and 14 bases separated the two germline ends. This CDR3 contains 13 residues. Germline lookup yields CDR1 SGHDT and CDR2 YYEEEE. This PCR relied on a set of 60 Vbeta primers and 13 Jbeta primers. TCRdb's copy holds only in-frame clones and misses some; the assay was immunoSEQ multiplex PCR. The sample includes about 130,000 clones, about 83% of them seen just once. The study sampled nominally healthy donors, though unrecorded immune exposures were likely. Material: PBMCs. The gene calls are TRBV5-6 and TRBJ2-1, with D tentatively TRBD2 (6 bases). The TCR originated in a woman in her twenties or thirties in good health and CMV-seronegative. The DNA of the CDR3 is TGTGCCAGCAGCCTAAGGACTACCCGTGAGCAGTTCTTC. It translates to CASSLRTTREQFF.